This TCR beta chain was observed in a study of blood T cell repertoires in COVID-19. Study-wide context: The samples span acute and convalescent COVID-19 from the United States, Italy and Spain. The analysed material was cDNA or gDNA that came from T cells, B-cell-depleted T cells, or PBMCs.

Here immunoSEQ multiplex PCR was the method, and the copy in TCRdb shows in-frame clones only, minus some. The data hold 390,000 or so clones, with around nine tenths observed a single time. The CDR3 is 20 amino acids. V was shortened by 0 bases and J by 0 bases, with 21 bases between the two germline ends. Germline V gene lookup returns CDR1 SGHTA and CDR2 FQGNSA. Participants were aged roughly 18 to 90 years, lived in about 26 US areas, and enrolled virtually. Clinical histories supplied by participants themselves formed the basis of cohort assignment. The genes are TRBV7-2 and TRBJ2-4, with TRBD1 as a possible D gene (5 bases). Sequencing was performed on PBMCs or T cells enriched from blood (not recorded which). This TCR was sampled from a woman aged 45-59 years who had recovered from COVID-19. This CDR3 is CASSLAGQGYYQQAKNIQYF. Here the CDR3 DNA reads TGTGCCAGCAGCTTAGCAGGGCAGGGCTACTACCAGCAAGCCAAAAACATTCAGTACTTC. Variable domain in full (rest from reference TRBV7-2 and TRBJ2-4): GAGVSQSPSNKVTEKGKDVELRCDPISGHTALYWYRQSLGQGLEFLIYFQGNSAPDKSGLPSDRFSAERTGGSVSTLTIQRTQQEDSAVYLCASSLAGQGYYQQAKNIQYFGAGTRLSVL.